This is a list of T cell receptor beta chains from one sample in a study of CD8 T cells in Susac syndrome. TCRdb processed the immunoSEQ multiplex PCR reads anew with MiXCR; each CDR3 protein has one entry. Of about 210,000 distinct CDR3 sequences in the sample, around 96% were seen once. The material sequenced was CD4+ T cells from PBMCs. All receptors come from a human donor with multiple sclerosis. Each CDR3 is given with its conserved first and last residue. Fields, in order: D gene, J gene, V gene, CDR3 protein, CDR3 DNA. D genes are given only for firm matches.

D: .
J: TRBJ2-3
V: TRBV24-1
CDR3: CATSGRGAGDTQYF
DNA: TGTGCCACCAGTGGGAGGGGCGCCGGAGATACGCAGTATTTT

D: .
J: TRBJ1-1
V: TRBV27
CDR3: CASRLTGSVKAFF
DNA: TGTGCCAGCAGGCTGACAGGATCCGTTAAAGCTTTCTTT

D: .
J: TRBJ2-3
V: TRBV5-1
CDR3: CASSFEGARDTQYF
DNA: TGCGCCAGCAGCTTTGAAGGGGCACGGGATACGCAGTATTTT

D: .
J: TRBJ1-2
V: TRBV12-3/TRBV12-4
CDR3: CASSSSRDRAGYTF
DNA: TGTGCCAGCAGTTCCTCCAGGGATCGGGCTGGCTACACCTTC

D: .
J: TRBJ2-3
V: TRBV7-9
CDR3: CASSLLAAGPRYF
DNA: TGTGCCAGCAGCCTCTTGGCGGCGGGCCCGCGGTATTTT

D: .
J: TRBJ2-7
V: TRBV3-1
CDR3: CASSPGDEQYF
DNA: TGTGCCAGCAGCCCCGGGGACGAGCAGTACTTC

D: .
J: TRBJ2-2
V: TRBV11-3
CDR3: CASSPTGVTGELFF
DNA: TGTGCCAGCAGCCCTACGGGGGTCACCGGGGAGCTGTTTTTT

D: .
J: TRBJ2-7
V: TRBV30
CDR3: CASEVGPYEQYF
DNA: TGTGCCTCTGAGGTAGGCCCGTACGAGCAGTACTTC

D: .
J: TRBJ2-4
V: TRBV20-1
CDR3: CSATREGTRGGQNIQYF
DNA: TGCAGTGCTACCCGAGAGGGGACCAGGGGAGGCCAGAACATTCAGTACTTC

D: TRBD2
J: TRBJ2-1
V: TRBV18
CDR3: CASSAPGLAGSYNEQFF
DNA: TGTGCCAGCTCAGCCCCGGGACTAGCGGGCTCCTACAATGAGCAGTTCTTC

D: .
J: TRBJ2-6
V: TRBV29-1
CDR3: CSVDQGTGANVLTF
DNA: TGCAGCGTTGATCAAGGGACTGGGGCCAACGTCCTGACTTTC

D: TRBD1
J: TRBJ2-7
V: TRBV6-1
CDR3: CASRHPGQAYEQYF
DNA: TGTGCCAGCAGACACCCGGGACAGGCCTACGAGCAGTACTTC

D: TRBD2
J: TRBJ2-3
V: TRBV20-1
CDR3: CTAHLLAGGGTDTQYF
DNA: TGCACCGCCCACCTTTTAGCGGGAGGTGGGACAGATACGCAGTATTTT

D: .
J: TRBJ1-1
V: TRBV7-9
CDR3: CASSLVRLGATEAFF
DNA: TGTGCCAGCAGCTTAGTGAGATTAGGGGCCACTGAAGCTTTCTTT